What follows are 7 T cell receptor beta chains derived from one specimen sequenced in a study of Graves' ophthalmopathy and Graves' hyperthyroidism. Amplification of the TCR beta CDR3 regions used RNA transcripts (as template). Second-round multiplex PCR followed a first-round RT-PCR using HTBI primers. MiXCR, applied by TCRdb to the multiplex PCR reads, yields one record per CDR3 protein. Counted here are 600,000 to 950,000 distinct CDR3 sequences, roughly two fifths occurring once; the ten biggest clones make up 44%. Material for sequencing was peripheral blood. These receptors were obtained from an adult man with Graves' ophthalmopathy.

This chain links TRBV5-5 with TRBJ1-3, with D unresolved. Germline V gives CDR1 SGHKS, CDR2 YYEKEE (reference sequence). This CDR3 has 17 residues. V was cut by 4 bases and J by 0 bases, with 17 bases left in between. The CDR3 nucleotides read TGTGCCAGCAGCGATTCCCCCGCGGTCAGCTCTGGAAACACCATATATTTT. Its translation: CASSDSPAVSSGNTIYF.

This clonotype was observed a handful of times. The rearrangement uses TRBV3-1 and TRBJ2-5; possible D gene TRBD1, 5 bases. The CDR3 runs to 15 residues. Germline assignment: CDR1 LGHDT and CDR2 YNNKEL (reference sequence). V lost 0 bases and J 5 bases, leaving 13 bases between the germline ends. The CDR3 is CASSQDGRVGETQYF. The CDR3 bases are TGTGCCAGCAGCCAAGACGGCAGGGTTGGCGAGACCCAGTACTTC.

This clonotype appeared once. The chain uses TRBV7-9 and TRBJ2-7, with TRBD1 identical over 7 bases. The germline V gene has CDR1 SEHNR and CDR2 FQNEAQ (reference sequence). The CDR3 length is 14 residues. After removal of 5 bases from V and 7 bases from J, the junction contained 11 bases not matched to a gene. DNA for the CDR3: TGTGCCAGCAGCCCGACAGGGACCTCGGGGGAGCAGTACTTC. It codes for CASSPTGTSGEQYF.

The CDR3, as DNA: TGTGCCAGCAGTGATACAGGGGCAGGGACTAACACCATATATTTT. It translates to CASSDTGAGTNTIYF. The V gene is TRBV25-1, the J gene TRBJ1-3; 7 nucleotides match TRBD1. This CDR3 region has 15 residues. With 3 bases clipped from V and 7 bases from J, the junction kept 9 bases outside the gene matches. The germline gives CDR1 MGHDK, CDR2 SYGVNS. The complete variable domain, with remaining parts taken from reference TRBV25-1 and TRBJ1-3, reads EADIYQTPRYLVIGTGKKITLECSQTMGHDKMYWYQQDPGMELHLIHYSYGVNSTEKGDLSSESTVSRIRTEHFPLTLESARPSHTSQYLCASSDTGAGTNTIYFGEGSWLTVV.

The chain uses TRBV4-1 and TRBJ1-5; possibly TRBD1 for D (5 bases). The CDR3 consists of 15 residues. Trimming took 3 bases from V and 4 from J, leaving 13 bases between them. The V gene's germline CDR1 is MGHRA and CDR2 YSYEKL. In DNA form, the CDR3 reads TGCGCCAGCAGCCACAAACAGGACGGTAATCAGCCCCAGCATTTT. Amino acids: CASSHKQDGNQPQHF.

CDR3 in amino acids: CASSVGMGEAFF. In DNA form, the CDR3 reads TGTGCCAGCAGCGTAGGAATGGGCGAAGCTTTCTTT. The rearrangement links TRBV7-2 to TRBJ1-1; D is unclear. Per germline, CDR1 SGHTA and CDR2 FQGNSA. V lost 5 bases and J 8 bases, leaving 12 bases between the germline ends. This CDR3 contains 12 residues.

This clonotype has a handful of counts. The chain carries TRBV29-1 and TRBJ2-5; D is possibly TRBD2 (6 bases). With 1 base removed from V and 3 bases from J, the gap between germline ends came to 24 bases. This CDR3 is built from 18 residues. The germline V gene has CDR1 SQVTM and CDR2 ANQGSEA. CDR3 nucleotide sequence: TGCAGCGTTGAAGGGGTGGCAGGGAGGTTTTTGTGGGAAGAGACCCAGTACTTC. The encoded protein is CSVEGVAGRFLWEETQYF.